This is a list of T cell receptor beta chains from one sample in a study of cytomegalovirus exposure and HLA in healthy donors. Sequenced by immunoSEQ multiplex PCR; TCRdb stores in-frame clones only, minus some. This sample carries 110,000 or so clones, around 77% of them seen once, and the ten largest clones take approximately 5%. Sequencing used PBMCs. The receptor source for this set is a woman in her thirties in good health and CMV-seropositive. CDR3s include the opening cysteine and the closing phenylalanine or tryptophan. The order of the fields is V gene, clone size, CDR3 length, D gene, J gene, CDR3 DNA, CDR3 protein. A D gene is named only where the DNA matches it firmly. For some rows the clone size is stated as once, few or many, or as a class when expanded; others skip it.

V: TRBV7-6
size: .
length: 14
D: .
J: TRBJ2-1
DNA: TGTGCCAGCAGCGTCGGGACAAATTACAATGAGCAGTTCTTC
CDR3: CASSVGTNYNEQFF

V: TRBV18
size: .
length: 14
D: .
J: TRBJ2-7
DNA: TGTGCCAGCTCACCTAGTCCCTTCTCCTACGAGCAGTACTTC
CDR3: CASSPSPFSYEQYF

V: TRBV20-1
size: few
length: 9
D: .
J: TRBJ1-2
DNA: TGCAGTGCTGGGGCACCCTACACCTTC
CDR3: CSAGAPYTF

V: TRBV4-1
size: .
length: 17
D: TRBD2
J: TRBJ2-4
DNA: TGCGCCAGCAGCCAAGGACTAGCGGGAGCTAGTAGAAACATTCAGTACTTC
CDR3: CASSQGLAGASRNIQYF

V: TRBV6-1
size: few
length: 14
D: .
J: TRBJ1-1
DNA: TGTGCCAGCAGTGAAGTGGTAGCGAACACTGAAGCTTTCTTT
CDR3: CASSEVVANTEAFF

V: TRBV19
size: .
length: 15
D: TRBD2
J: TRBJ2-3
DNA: TGTGCCAGTAGTATAGCGACTAGCGGCACAGATACGCAGTATTTT
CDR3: CASSIATSGTDTQYF

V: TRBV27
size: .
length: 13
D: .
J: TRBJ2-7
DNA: TGTGCCAGCAGTTTATCGATGACCGCGGGGCAGTACTTC
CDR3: CASSLSMTAGQYF

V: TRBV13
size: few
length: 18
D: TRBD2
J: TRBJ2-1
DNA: TGTGCCAGCAGCACCCAAGGCTGGGGGACTAGCGGGGACAATGAGCAGTTCTTC
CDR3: CASSTQGWGTSGDNEQFF

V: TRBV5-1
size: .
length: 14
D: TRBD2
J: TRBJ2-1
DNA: TGCGCCACCGCGCGGACTAGCGCGATCAATGAGCAGTTCTTC
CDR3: CATARTSAINEQFF

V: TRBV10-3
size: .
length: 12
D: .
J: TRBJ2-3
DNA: TGTGCCATCAGTGAATATCCGGATACGCAGTATTTT
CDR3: CAISEYPDTQYF

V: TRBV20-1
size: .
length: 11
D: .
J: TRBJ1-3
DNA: TGCAGTGCGAGCGTGGGAAACACCATATATTTT
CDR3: CSASVGNTIYF

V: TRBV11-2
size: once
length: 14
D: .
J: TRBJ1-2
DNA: TGTGCCAGCAGCTGGCGCGGGCAGGACTATGGCTACACCTTC
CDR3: CASSWRGQDYGYTF

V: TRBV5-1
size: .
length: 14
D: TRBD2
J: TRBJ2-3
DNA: TGCGCCAGCAGCTTGCGGGGGGGCACAGATACGCAGTATTTT
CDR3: CASSLRGGTDTQYF

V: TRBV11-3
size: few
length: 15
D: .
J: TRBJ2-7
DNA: TGTGCCAGCAGCTTAGAAGGGGCTCTCGTCTACGAGCAGTACTTC
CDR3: CASSLEGALVYEQYF

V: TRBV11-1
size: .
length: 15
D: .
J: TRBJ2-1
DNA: TGTGCCAGCAGCTTTCAGGGCATTTCCTACAATGAGCAGTTCTTC
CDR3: CASSFQGISYNEQFF

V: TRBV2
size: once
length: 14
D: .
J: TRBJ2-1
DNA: TGTGCCAGCAGTGATCCCGGCTCCTACAATGAGCAGTTCTTC
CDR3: CASSDPGSYNEQFF

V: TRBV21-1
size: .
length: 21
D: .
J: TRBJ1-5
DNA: TGTGCCAGCAGCAAATTGACCGGGGTCGGGACAGGGGGCAAGCGGGATCAGCCCCAGCATTTT
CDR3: CASSKLTGVGTGGKRDQPQHF

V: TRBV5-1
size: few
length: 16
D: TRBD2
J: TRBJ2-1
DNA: TGCGCCAGCAGCTTGGGCGGGAGGGCCTCCTACAATGAGCAGTTCTTC
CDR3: CASSLGGRASYNEQFF

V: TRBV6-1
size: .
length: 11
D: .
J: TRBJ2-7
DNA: TGTGCCAGCATCCGAACAGGCGAGCAGTACTTC
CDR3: CASIRTGEQYF

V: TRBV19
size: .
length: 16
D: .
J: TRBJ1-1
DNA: TGTGCCAGTAGTAGTACAGACACAAAAGAGAACACTGAAGCTTTCTTT
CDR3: CASSSTDTKENTEAFF

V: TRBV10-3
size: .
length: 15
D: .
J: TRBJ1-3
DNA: TGTGCCATTTCAGCGCCGGACAGCTCTGGAAACACCATATATTTT
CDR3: CAISAPDSSGNTIYF

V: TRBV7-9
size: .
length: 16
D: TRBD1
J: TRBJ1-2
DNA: TGTGCCAGCAGCCGGACAGGGAACTACCTTACCTATGGCTACACCTTC
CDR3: CASSRTGNYLTYGYTF

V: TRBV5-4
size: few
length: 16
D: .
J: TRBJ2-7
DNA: TGTGCCAGCAGCCCTTCCGGACAGTCGAGTCCCTACGAGCAGTACTTC
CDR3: CASSPSGQSSPYEQYF

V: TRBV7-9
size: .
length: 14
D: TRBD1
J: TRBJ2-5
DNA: TGTGCCAGCAGCGGGGACAGGCAGGGAGAGACCCAGTACTTC
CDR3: CASSGDRQGETQYF

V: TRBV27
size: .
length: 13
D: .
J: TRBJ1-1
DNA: TGTGCCAGCAGTTTATTGGAGAGCACTGAAGCTTTCTTT
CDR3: CASSLLESTEAFF

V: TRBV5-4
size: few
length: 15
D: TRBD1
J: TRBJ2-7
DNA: TGTGCCAGCAGCTCAGGAGGACAGGGGGCGGAGGAGCAGTACTTC
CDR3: CASSSGGQGAEEQYF

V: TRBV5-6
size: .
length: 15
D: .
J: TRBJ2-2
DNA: TGTGCCAGCAGCTCCGCTGACAGGCACACCGGGGAGCTGTTTTTT
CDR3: CASSSADRHTGELFF

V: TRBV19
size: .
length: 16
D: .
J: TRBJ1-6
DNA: TGTGCCGCTGCTTCAGGGGAATTAGGGGGTCGTTCACCCCTCCACTTT
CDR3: CAAASGELGGRSPLHF

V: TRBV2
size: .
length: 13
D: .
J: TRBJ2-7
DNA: TGTGCCAGCAGGGAGGAGGCGGCATACGAGCAGTACTTC
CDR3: CASREEAAYEQYF

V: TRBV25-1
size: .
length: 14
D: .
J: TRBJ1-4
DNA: TGTGCCAGCAGTAACAGGGTGACTAATGAAAAACTGTTTTTT
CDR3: CASSNRVTNEKLFF

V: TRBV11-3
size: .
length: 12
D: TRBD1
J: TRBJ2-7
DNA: TGTGCCAGCGGCCGGGACAGCTACGAGCAGTACTTC
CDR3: CASGRDSYEQYF

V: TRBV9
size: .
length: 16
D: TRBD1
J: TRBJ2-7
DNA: TGTGCCAGCAGCGTAGCTGCCGGGACAGCCTTCTACGAGCAGTACTTC
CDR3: CASSVAAGTAFYEQYF

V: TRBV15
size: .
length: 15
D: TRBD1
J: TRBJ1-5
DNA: TGTGCCACCAGCAGATCCGGGACAGGGGATCAGCCCCAGCATTTT
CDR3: CATSRSGTGDQPQHF

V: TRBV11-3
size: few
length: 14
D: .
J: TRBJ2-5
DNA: TGTGCCAGCAGCTTAGGTCTAGCAGGAGAGACCCAGTACTTC
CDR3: CASSLGLAGETQYF

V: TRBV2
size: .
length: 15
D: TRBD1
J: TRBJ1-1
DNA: TGTGCCAGCAGGCCAGAACAGGGGAGGTACACTGAAGCTTTCTTT
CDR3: CASRPEQGRYTEAFF

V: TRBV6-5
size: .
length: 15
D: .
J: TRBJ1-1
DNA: TGTGCCAGCAGTTATCTACAGGAGTCGAACACTGAAGCTTTCTTT
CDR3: CASSYLQESNTEAFF

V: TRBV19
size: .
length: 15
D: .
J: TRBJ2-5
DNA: TGTGCCAGTAGTATACTAGTTTCCTACCAAGAGACCCAGTACTTC
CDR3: CASSILVSYQETQYF

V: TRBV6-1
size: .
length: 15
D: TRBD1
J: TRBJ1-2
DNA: TGTGCCAGCAGGACAGGGTGGGGAACTAACTATGGCTACACCTTC
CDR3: CASRTGWGTNYGYTF

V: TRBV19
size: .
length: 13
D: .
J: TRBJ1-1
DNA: TGTGCCAGTACTAAGGACAAGGCGACTGAAGCTTTCTTT
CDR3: CASTKDKATEAFF

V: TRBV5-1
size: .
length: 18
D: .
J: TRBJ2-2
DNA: TGCGCCAGCAGCGTCGGCTGGGGCCCGGGCCCTGCTGGCGGGGAGCTGTTTTTT
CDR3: CASSVGWGPGPAGGELFF

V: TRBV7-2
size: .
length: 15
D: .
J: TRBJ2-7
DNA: TGTGCCAGCAGCTTAGTCGGAGAGGGTCCCTACGAGCAGTACTTC
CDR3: CASSLVGEGPYEQYF

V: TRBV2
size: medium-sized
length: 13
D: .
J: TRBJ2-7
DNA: TGTGCCAGCAGTGAGGACAGAGGCTACGAGCAGTACTTC
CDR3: CASSEDRGYEQYF

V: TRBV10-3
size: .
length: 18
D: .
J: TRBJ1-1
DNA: TGTGCCATCAGTGAGTCGACGGGGCGGGGGCTCGGGAACACTGAAGCTTTCTTT
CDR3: CAISESTGRGLGNTEAFF

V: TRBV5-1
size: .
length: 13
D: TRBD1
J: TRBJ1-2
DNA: TGCGCCAGCAGGGACGGGACAGGAGATGGCTACACCTTC
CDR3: CASRDGTGDGYTF

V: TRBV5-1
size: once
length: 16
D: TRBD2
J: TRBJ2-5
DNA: TGCGCCAGCAGCTTAGGTAGCGGGGGAATCCAAGAGACCCAGTACTTC
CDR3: CASSLGSGGIQETQYF

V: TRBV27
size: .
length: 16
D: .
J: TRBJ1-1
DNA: TGTGCCAGCAGTTTCTCATTTGGACAGATGAACACTGAAGCTTTCTTT
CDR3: CASSFSFGQMNTEAFF

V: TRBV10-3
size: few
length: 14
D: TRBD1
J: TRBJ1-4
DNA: TGTGCCATCAGGGCGACAGGGAAAAATGAAAAACTGTTTTTT
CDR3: CAIRATGKNEKLFF

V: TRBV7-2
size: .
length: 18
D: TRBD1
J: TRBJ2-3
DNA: TGTGCCAGCAGCTTTTCTCCATTGGGACAGGGCTTCACAGATACGCAGTATTTT
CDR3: CASSFSPLGQGFTDTQYF